Presented here are 27 T cell receptor beta chains from one specimen sequenced in a study of T cell changes during pregnancy in multiple sclerosis. Measured with immunoSEQ multiplex PCR; TCRdb has only the in-frame clones, and not every one. The sample lists approximately 83,000 clones, 94% occurring once. The material sequenced was peripheral blood, taken in the third trimester of pregnancy. The receptors originated from a female donor with multiple sclerosis, enrolled in a pregnancy study.

CDR3 nucleotide sequence: TGTGCCAGCAGCCAAGATATTCGGGACAGCGGAAACATTCAGTACTTC. Translating it yields CASSQDIRDSGNIQYF. The rearrangement links TRBV4-2 to TRBJ2-4; 7 nucleotides match TRBD1. The length of the CDR3 is 16 residues. The trim removed 0 bases at V and 6 bases at J, leaving 8 bases unmatched. From germline, CDR1 is LGHNA and CDR2 YNFKEQ.

V usage is TRBV19 and J usage is TRBJ2-7, with 9 bases lining up with TRBD2. CDR3 length: 14 residues. CDR1 LNHDA and CDR2 SQIVND come from the germline V gene (reference sequence). Germline trimming cut 3 bases from V and 0 bases from J; bases unmatched to any gene: 0. The CDR3 DNA reads as TGTGCCAGTAGTATTAGCGGGAGCTCCTACGAGCAGTACTTC. This encodes CASSISGSSYEQYF.

V usage is TRBV10-3 and J usage is TRBJ2-5; D unclear. This CDR3 comprises 10 residues. Trimming removed 8 bases from V and 3 bases from J, with 4 bases in between. Germline-derived CDR1 and CDR2 are ENHRY and SYGVKD. DNA of the CDR3: TGTGCCATCGGAGAAGAGACCCAGTACTTC. Residues: CAIGEETQYF.

This chain joins TRBV7-8 and TRBJ2-2, with 10 bases aligning to TRBD2. The CDR3 is made up of 16 amino acids. In germline, CDR1 is SGHVS, CDR2 FQNEAQ. V was pared by 4 bases and J by 2 bases, with 4 bases of the junction left unmatched. The CDR3 nucleotides read TGTGCCAGCAGCTACACTAGCGGGATAAACACCGGGGAGCTGTTTTTT. Its translation is CASSYTSGINTGELFF.

CDR3 loop: CAEHRPLLAQYF. The DNA for the CDR3 is TGTGCCGAACACAGGCCCCTGTTAGCGCAGTATTTT. This chain uses TRBV6-4 with TRBJ2-3, with D maybe TRBD1 (5 bases). Germline values: CDR1 MRHNA, CDR2 SNTAGT. Trimming cost V 11 bases and J 10 bases, with 19 bases left between them. The CDR3 length is 12 residues.

The chain recombines TRBV18 with TRBJ1-4; D call uncertain. Germline CDR1 reads KGHSH; CDR2 reads LQKENI. V was trimmed by 3 bases and J by 5 bases, leaving 13 bases between them. CDR3 length: 15 residues. CDR3 sequence reads: CASSPPAGGNEKLFF. Here the CDR3 DNA reads TGTGCCAGCTCACCGCCAGCAGGAGGGAATGAAAAACTGTTTTTT.

The V gene is TRBV5-1, the J gene TRBJ2-7; D might be TRBD2 (7 bases). V dropped 0 bases and J dropped 3 bases, with 13 bases sitting between them. CDR3 length: 15 residues. Germline V gives CDR1 SGHRS, CDR2 YFSETQ. The CDR3 reads CASSLAGGLVYEQYF. CDR3 DNA sequence: TGCGCCAGCAGCTTGGCCGGGGGGCTCGTCTACGAGCAGTACTTC.

This chain's CDR3 is CASSPTPSGRPYNEQFF. The CDR3 DNA is TGTGCCAGCAGTCCCACCCCTAGCGGGAGGCCCTACAATGAGCAGTTCTTC. This sequence joins TRBV27 and TRBJ2-1; 11 positions agree with TRBD2. V trimming: 5 bases; J trimming: 2 bases; junction bases outside the gene matches: 8. Germline CDR1 MNHEY, CDR2 SMNVEV (reference sequence). This CDR3 spans 17 amino acids.

This clone was seen just once. CDR3 nucleotide sequence: TGCGCCAGCAGCCAAGAATGGCGGGAGCCAGATACGCAGTATTTT. Its translation is CASSQEWREPDTQYF. The V call is TRBV4-3, the J call TRBJ2-3; 7 bases are a match to TRBD2. Germline V gene data show CDR1 as LGHNA and CDR2 as YSLEER. The junction had 4 bases not matched to a gene; V was cut back by 0 bases and J by 4 bases. The CDR3 loop spans 15 amino acids.

V usage is TRBV1 and J usage is TRBJ2-1; the table's D call TRBD2 went unverified against the DNA. TRBV1 is recorded as a pseudogene. This CDR3 spans 16 amino acids. CDR3 in DNA: TGCACCAGCAGCCACCTGGGCGGGAAAAGACACAATGAGCAGTTCTTC. Translation gives CTSSHLGGKRHNEQFF.

The chain links TRBV19 to TRBJ1-1; 8 positions match TRBD1. CDR1 is LNHDA and CDR2 is SQIVND in the germline V gene (reference sequence). V lost 2 bases and J lost 0; bases outside the gene matches: 2. This CDR3 has 15 residues. CDR3 sequence: CASSIQGALNTEAFF. CDR3 nucleotides: TGTGCCAGTAGTATACAGGGGGCCCTGAACACTGAAGCTTTCTTT.

The chain has TRBV27 and TRBJ2-7; 9 nucleotides line up with TRBD1. V lost 7 bases and J lost 7; bases outside the gene matches: 11. Germline values: CDR1 MNHEY, CDR2 SMNVEV (reference sequence). CDR3 length: 14 amino acids. For the CDR3, the DNA is TGTGCCAGCAAACCGGGACAGGGTCCCGGGGAGCAGTACTTC. Translated, it gives CASKPGQGPGEQYF.

The chain is built from TRBV28 and TRBJ2-7, with TRBD1 matching 9 bases. The J segment lost 3 bases and the V segment lost 6 bases, leaving 9 bases of the junction unmatched. Germline V gene lookup returns CDR1 MDHEN and CDR2 SYDVKM. The CDR3 extends over 15 amino acids. The CDR3 region is CASRLLGQGSYEQYF. CDR3 DNA sequence: TGTGCCAGCAGGCTGCTGGGACAGGGAAGCTACGAGCAGTACTTC. Looking up the rest from reference TRBV28 and TRBJ2-7 gives the full variable domain: DVKVTQSSRYLVKRTGEKVFLECVQDMDHENMFWYRQDPGLGLRLIYFSYDVKMKEKGDIPEGYSVSREKKERFSLILESASTNQTSMYLCASRLLGQGSYEQYFGPGTRLTVT.

The CDR3 protein is CTSTGLAGNNEQFF. In DNA form, the CDR3 reads TGCACCAGCACGGGACTAGCGGGAAACAATGAGCAGTTCTTC. The rearrangement uses TRBV1 and TRBJ2-1; the table's D call, TRBD2, was not checked against the DNA. TRBV1 counts as a pseudogene. The CDR3 covers 14 residues.

This chain joins TRBV6-6 and TRBJ2-2, with D perhaps matching TRBD1 (5 bases). Trimming shortened V by 8 bases and J by 5 bases, and 9 bases separated the two germline ends. CDR1 is MNHNY and CDR2 is SVGAGI in the germline V gene (reference sequence). The CDR3 sequence is 12 residues long. As DNA, the CDR3 is TGTGCCAGCTCCAGGGTTACCGGGGAGCTGTTTTTT. This translates into CASSRVTGELFF.

V usage is TRBV7-8 and J usage is TRBJ1-2; 7 positions match TRBD1. V lost 5 bases, J lost 3 bases, and 6 bases stayed unmatched. CDR3 length: 14 amino acids. Germline V gives CDR1 SGHVS, CDR2 FQNEAQ. The CDR3 bases are TGTGCCAGCAGCCCGGGACAGATAGACTATGGCTACACCTTC. This codes for CASSPGQIDYGYTF.

The chain recombines TRBV27 with TRBJ2-1; the match to TRBD2 covers 9 bases. The CDR3 is 16 residues long. Germline V gives CDR1 MNHEY, CDR2 SMNVEV (reference sequence). V shed 5 bases and J 4 bases; nucleotides not matched to a gene: 9. Here the CDR3 DNA reads TGTGCCAGCAGTCCCTTAGCGGGAGAGGGTTACAATGAGCAGTTCTTC. Its translation is CASSPLAGEGYNEQFF.

This sequence joins TRBV6-6 and TRBJ2-7, with 7 bases matching TRBD1. Germline V CDR1 and CDR2: MNHNY, SVGAGI (reference sequence). The CDR3 is 16 residues long. With 1 base clipped from V and 3 bases from J, the junction kept 9 bases outside the gene matches. In nucleotides, the CDR3 is TGTGCCAGCAGTTACTTGTCCAGACAGGGACACTACGAGCAGTACTTC. It codes for CASSYLSRQGHYEQYF.

This clone was seen a few times. The rearrangement uses TRBV5-1 and TRBJ1-3; 7 positions agree with TRBD1. Unmatched junction bases numbered 13, after V lost 4 bases and J lost 3 bases. CDR1 and CDR2 from the germline V gene are SGHRS and YFSETQ. The CDR3 runs to 17 residues. The CDR3, as DNA: TGCGCCAGCAGCGCATCAAACAGGGGCCGAGGTGGAAACACCATATATTTT. Amino acid sequence: CASSASNRGRGGNTIYF. The variable domain in full, completed from reference TRBV5-1 and TRBJ1-3, reads KAGVTQTPRYLIKTRGQQVTLSCSPISGHRSVSWYQQTPGQGLQFLFEYFSETQRNKGNFPGRFSGRQFSNSRSEMNVSTLELGDSALYLCASSASNRGRGGNTIYFGEGSWLTVV.

The chain joins TRBV2 to TRBJ2-7, with TRBD2 matching 10 bases. Germline CDR1 SNHLY, CDR2 FYNNEI. The CDR3 sequence is 15 residues long. Germline trimming cut 11 bases from V and 6 bases from J; bases unmatched to any gene: 16. The CDR3 region is CAERAQREGLIEQYF. CDR3 DNA: TGTGCCGAAAGGGCCCAGCGGGAGGGCCTCATCGAGCAGTACTTC.

The V call is TRBV4-2, the J call TRBJ2-7; 9 bases agree with TRBD2. V lost 3 bases, J lost 4 bases, and 4 bases stayed unmatched. This CDR3 region has 14 residues. Germline V lookup: CDR1 LGHNA, CDR2 YNFKEQ. The CDR3 spells CASSQPGLAYEQYF. The CDR3 DNA reads as TGTGCCAGCAGCCAGCCGGGACTAGCTTACGAGCAGTACTTC.

This chain uses TRBV4-1 with TRBJ2-3; TRBD1 is a possible D gene (6 bases). Germline V lookup: CDR1 MGHRA, CDR2 YSYEKL. The CDR3 runs to 16 residues. The V gene lost 4 bases and the J gene lost 2 bases, with 16 bases spanning the gap. CDR3 sequence: CASSPTDSPLTDTQYF. The CDR3 region has the DNA TGCGCCAGCAGCCCAACGGACAGCCCACTCACAGATACGCAGTATTTT.

J is TRBJ2-7 and V is TRBV28; TRBD1 matches 12 bases. The CDR3 spans 14 residues. The V segment lost 6 bases and the J segment 5 bases; nucleotides outside the gene matches: 5. Germline-derived CDR1 and CDR2 are MDHEN and SYDVKM. The chain's CDR3 is CASSPGQGANEQYF. CDR3 in DNA: TGTGCCAGCAGCCCGGGACAGGGGGCAAACGAGCAGTACTTC.

This rearrangement joins TRBV5-1 to TRBJ2-1, with TRBD2 identical over 9 bases. The ends lost 0 bases at V and 14 bases at J; junction bases unmatched: 6. In germline, CDR1 is SGHRS, CDR2 YFSETQ. There are 13 residues in the CDR3. In DNA, the CDR3 is TGCGCCAGCAGCTTGGAAGGCGGGAGGGCCGAGTTCTTC. The encoded protein is CASSLEGGRAEFF.

The genes are TRBV9 and TRBJ2-1; TRBD2 is a possible D gene (5 bases). Trimming left V 1 base short and J 8 bases short, with 16 bases between. Germline CDR1 reads SGDLS; CDR2 reads YYNGEE. The CDR3 extends over 15 amino acids. The CDR3 bases are TGTGCCAGCAGCGTAAGAGGGTCCCGGGCCCATGAGCAGTTCTTC. It is translated as CASSVRGSRAHEQFF.

This clone appeared once. The chain links TRBV4-3 to TRBJ2-1; TRBD2 is a possible D gene (5 bases). The V and J ends lost 1 base and 5 bases respectively, with 18 bases between them. The CDR3 extends over 17 amino acids. Germline lookup yields CDR1 LGHNA and CDR2 YSLEER. CDR3 sequence: CASSQVYGRGPDNEQFF. DNA of the CDR3: TGCGCCAGCAGCCAAGTTTACGGCAGAGGGCCGGACAATGAGCAGTTCTTC.

V usage is TRBV19 and J usage is TRBJ1-2, with D hard to call. Between the trimmed V and J ends, which lost 3 bases and 3 bases, there was a span of 17 bases. The germline V gene encodes CDR1 LNHDA and CDR2 SQIVND (reference sequence). The length of the CDR3 is 16 residues. This chain's CDR3 is CASSISSMATDYGYTF. The DNA of the CDR3 is TGTGCCAGTAGTATTTCGTCTATGGCCACAGACTATGGCTACACCTTC.